Listed here are 28 T cell receptor beta chains from one sample, sequenced in a study of T cell changes during pregnancy in multiple sclerosis. Some clones are missing from TCRdb's copy, which holds only in-frame ones; the method was immunoSEQ multiplex PCR. The sample records roughly 30,000 clones, about 89% being singletons. The sequences come from CD4+ T cells from peripheral blood mononuclear cells, collected in the first trimester of pregnancy. The receptors derive from a female donor in good health, enrolled as a control in a pregnancy study.

The genes are TRBV5-8 and TRBJ2-3; maybe TRBD2 (6 bases). Trimming removed 1 base from V and 4 bases from J, with 19 bases in between. Germline CDR1 SGHTS, CDR2 YDEGEE. This CDR3 is 17 amino acids long. Here the CDR3 reads CASSLMMGLGSPDTQYF. CDR3 DNA: TGTGCCAGCAGCTTGATGATGGGACTCGGCTCTCCAGATACGCAGTATTTT.

The chain employs TRBV11-1 and TRBJ2-7; 9 nucleotides agree with TRBD2. The CDR3 spans 16 residues. The ends lost 3 bases at V and 4 bases at J; junction bases unmatched: 10. CDR1 is SGHAT, CDR2 FQDESV, per germline (reference sequence). Here the CDR3 DNA reads TGTGCCAGCAGCTTCGGGACTAGCCGACGGATTTACGAGCAGTACTTC. It encodes CASSFGTSRRIYEQYF.

This clone came up once. This chain links TRBV7-2 with TRBJ2-2; D gene uncertain. Between the trimmed V and J ends, which lost 5 bases and 4 bases, there was a span of 8 bases. Per germline, CDR1 SGHTA and CDR2 FQGNSA. This CDR3 spans 13 amino acids. CDR3 nucleotides: TGTGCCAGCAGCCGAGGCGTCACCGGGGAGCTGTTTTTT. This gives the protein CASSRGVTGELFF.

This chain connects TRBV28 to TRBJ2-5; weak D call: TRBD2 (5 bases). Germline assignment: CDR1 MDHEN and CDR2 SYDVKM. V was trimmed by 5 bases and J by 4 bases, leaving 14 bases between them. This CDR3 has 14 residues. CDR3 sequence: CASSTPKEGETQYF. CDR3 DNA sequence: TGTGCCAGCAGTACCCCAAAAGAGGGAGAGACCCAGTACTTC.

V usage is TRBV25-1 and J usage is TRBJ2-3; D unresolved. V lost 2 bases and J 3 bases, leaving 6 bases between the germline ends. Germline V gene sequence: CDR1 MGHDK, CDR2 SYGVNS. The CDR3 has 13 amino acids. CDR3 sequence: CASSEGVTDTQYF. The CDR3, as DNA: TGTGCCAGCAGTGAAGGAGTAACAGATACGCAGTATTTT. The full variable domain, in which reference TRBV25-1 and TRBJ2-3 provide the parts outside the CDR3, is EADIYQTPRYLVIGTGKKITLECSQTMGHDKMYWYQQDPGMELHLIHYSYGVNSTEKGDLSSESTVSRIRTEHFPLTLESARPSHTSQYLCASSEGVTDTQYFGPGTRLTVL.

The chain joins TRBV6-6 to TRBJ2-4, with TRBD2 as a possible D gene (5 bases). V was pared by 6 bases and J by 0 bases, with 9 bases between. Germline V gene lookup returns CDR1 MNHNY and CDR2 SVGAGI (reference sequence). CDR3 size: 14 residues. DNA of the CDR3: TGTGCCAGCAGCTATGGACTAGCCAAAAACATTCAGTACTTC. Protein sequence: CASSYGLAKNIQYF.

The chain has TRBV30 and TRBJ2-7, with 10 bases identical to TRBD2. The J segment lost 3 bases and the V segment lost 0 bases, leaving 8 bases of the junction unmatched. The CDR3 contains 16 residues. Germline V gives CDR1 GTSNPN, CDR2 SVGIG (reference sequence). The CDR3 here is CAWSVGRLAGFYEQYF. Written as DNA, the CDR3 is TGTGCCTGGAGTGTGGGTCGACTAGCGGGTTTCTACGAGCAGTACTTC.

CDR3 nucleotides: TGTGCCAGCAGCCTACGCTCTGGACAGGGAACAGGGCCCCAGCATTTT. Encoded protein: CASSLRSGQGTGPQHF. This rearrangement joins TRBV7-9 to TRBJ1-5; TRBD1 matches 8 bases. The CDR3 covers 16 residues. CDR1 SEHNR and CDR2 FQNEAQ come from the germline V gene (reference sequence). J was trimmed by 9 bases and V by 5 bases; bases with no gene match: 15.

The chain carries TRBV5-4 and TRBJ2-2; tentatively, D is TRBD2 (6 bases). This CDR3 spans 16 amino acids. Germline V CDR1 and CDR2: SGHNT, YYREEE (reference sequence). V was shortened by 3 bases and J by 7 bases, with 19 bases between the two germline ends. CDR3 sequence: CASSSASERPYGELFF. In nucleotides, the CDR3 is TGTGCCAGCAGCTCCGCTAGCGAGCGTCCGTACGGGGAGCTGTTTTTT.

The genes are TRBV19 and TRBJ2-5, with 10 bases lining up with TRBD1. The V segment lost 5 bases and the J segment 5 bases; nucleotides outside the gene matches: 11. The CDR3 consists of 16 residues. Germline CDR1 is LNHDA and CDR2 is SQIVND (reference sequence). CDR3 in DNA: TGTGCCAGTAGTCCGAGGGGGGGACAGGGGTTGGAGACCCAGTACTTC. Its translation is CASSPRGGQGLETQYF.

The rearrangement joins TRBV7-9 to TRBJ2-2, with a tentative D call TRBD2 (5 bases). This CDR3 is 15 amino acids long. Germline assignment: CDR1 SEHNR and CDR2 FQNEAQ (reference sequence). Trimming pared 6 bases from V and 2 bases from J, leaving 13 bases between. CDR3 in DNA: TGTGCCAGCAGACTAGGCGTTTTCAACACCGGGGAGCTGTTTTTT. This codes for CASRLGVFNTGELFF.

The rearrangement uses TRBV2 and TRBJ2-3; D gene ambiguous. The CDR3 loop spans 12 amino acids. Germline V lookup: CDR1 SNHLY, CDR2 FYNNEI. With 8 bases removed from V and 0 bases from J, the gap between germline ends came to 6 bases. As DNA, the CDR3 is TGTGCCAGCCTCCGGAGCACAGATACGCAGTATTTT. Amino acids: CASLRSTDTQYF.

The chain is built from TRBV4-1 and TRBJ2-5, with 10 bases fitting TRBD2. CDR1 is MGHRA and CDR2 is YSYEKL in the germline V gene. The CDR3 is 16 amino acids. Trimming removed 1 base from V and 4 bases from J; junction bases left unmatched: 6. Written as DNA, the CDR3 is TGCGCCAGCAGCCAAGGGCAGCGGGGGGGGCTAGAGACCCAGTACTTC. It specifies CASSQGQRGGLETQYF.

The rearrangement uses TRBV27 and TRBJ1-4; no clear D. V was trimmed by 2 bases and J by 7 bases, leaving 11 bases between them. This CDR3 contains 14 residues. From germline, CDR1 is MNHEY and CDR2 SMNVEV (reference sequence). The CDR3 region has the DNA TGTGCCAGCAGTTTAATTGGGGAGGGTGAAAAACTGTTTTTT. This sequence encodes CASSLIGEGEKLFF.

V and J are TRBV18 and TRBJ1-1, with D possibly TRBD1 on 5 matching bases. Trimming took off 2 bases at V and 0 bases at J, with 13 bases between the two ends. The germline gives CDR1 KGHSH, CDR2 LQKENI. This CDR3 is 16 amino acids long. CDR3 bases: TGTGCCAGCTCACCAAGTCCCCAGGGATTGAACACTGAAGCTTTCTTT. This sequence encodes CASSPSPQGLNTEAFF.

The rearrangement uses TRBV19 and TRBJ1-5, with TRBD1 identical over 9 bases. The CDR3 sequence is 14 residues long. Germline CDR1 reads LNHDA; CDR2 reads SQIVND (reference sequence). V shed 4 bases and J 2 bases; nucleotides not matched to a gene: 0. CDR3 sequence: CASSRTGGNQPQHF. The CDR3 DNA is TGTGCCAGTAGTAGGACAGGGGGCAATCAGCCCCAGCATTTT.

V gene TRBV27 combines with J gene TRBJ1-5; D gene uncertain. V lost 5 bases, J lost 4 bases, and 18 bases lay in between. The germline V gene has CDR1 MNHEY and CDR2 SMNVEV (reference sequence). The CDR3 is 16 amino acids. CDR3 sequence reads: CASSPFKAVGNQPQHF. The CDR3 DNA reads as TGTGCCAGCAGTCCGTTCAAAGCGGTGGGAAATCAGCCCCAGCATTTT.

This clone was picked up a small number of times. The genes are TRBV6-4 and TRBJ1-2; D unresolved. The CDR3 runs 13 residues. V lost 2 bases, J lost 4 bases, and 8 bases lay in between. Per the germline V gene, CDR1 is MRHNA and CDR2 is SNTAGT. This CDR3 is CASSDEGAYGYTF. DNA of the CDR3: TGTGCCAGCAGTGACGAGGGCGCCTATGGCTACACCTTC.

The chain links TRBV10-3 to TRBJ2-1, with 7 bases that match TRBD1. The CDR3 covers 15 residues. Trimming removed 3 bases from V and 0 bases from J; junction bases left unmatched: 2. Germline-derived CDR1 and CDR2 are ENHRY and SYGVKD. The CDR3 DNA is TGTGCCATCAGTGAAGGGGACAGCTCCTACAATGAGCAGTTCTTC. Translated, it gives CAISEGDSSYNEQFF.

The chain combines TRBV18 with TRBJ2-2, with 10 bases fitting TRBD2. The CDR3 is 16 amino acids. The V gene's germline CDR1 is KGHSH and CDR2 LQKENI. V shed 3 bases and J 1 base; nucleotides not matched to a gene: 2. The CDR3, as DNA: TGTGCCAGCTCACCTCCTAGCGGGGGGAACACCGGGGAGCTGTTTTTT. It is translated as CASSPPSGGNTGELFF.

The CDR3 spells CASSSLQGKDSPLHF. The CDR3 region has the DNA TGTGCCAGCAGCTCGTTACAGGGAAAGGATTCACCCCTCCACTTT. The chain carries TRBV7-9 and TRBJ1-6, with a possible D match to TRBD1 (6 bases). V was pared by 4 bases and J by 8 bases, with 15 bases between. Germline CDR1 SEHNR, CDR2 FQNEAQ (reference sequence). The CDR3 totals 15 residues.

The chain combines TRBV27 with TRBJ1-2; possibly TRBD1 for D (5 bases). Germline loops: CDR1 MNHEY, CDR2 SMNVEV (reference sequence). Trimming stripped 3 bases from V and 2 bases from J, with 10 bases between. The CDR3 spans 14 residues. The CDR3 is CASSLGLGNYGYTF. The CDR3 DNA reads as TGTGCCAGCAGTTTGGGGCTCGGGAACTATGGCTACACCTTC.

The chain links TRBV5-1 to TRBJ2-2; 7 bases match TRBD1. The V segment lost 0 bases and the J segment 0 bases; nucleotides outside the gene matches: 8. This CDR3 comprises 18 residues. Germline lookup yields CDR1 SGHRS and CDR2 YFSETQ. CDR3 protein: CASSLEAQGVANTGELFF. The DNA of the CDR3 is TGCGCCAGCAGCTTGGAGGCCCAGGGGGTCGCGAACACCGGGGAGCTGTTTTTT.

CDR3 sequence: CASSGGGAQETQYF. Here the CDR3 DNA reads TGTGCCAGCAGTGGTGGGGGGGCCCAAGAGACCCAGTACTTC. The V and J genes are TRBV6-1 and TRBJ2-5; weak D call: TRBD2 (7 bases). Germline V gives CDR1 MNHNS, CDR2 SASEGT. V gave up 4 bases and J gave up 1 base, with 10 bases separating them. The CDR3 has 14 residues.

This clone was observed once. The J gene is TRBJ1-2, the V gene TRBV30; D perhaps matches TRBD1 (6 bases). The CDR3 is made up of 13 amino acids. Germline V gives CDR1 GTSNPN, CDR2 SVGIG (reference sequence). With 3 bases removed from V and 6 bases from J, the gap between germline ends came to 14 bases. The CDR3 coding sequence is TGTGCCTGGAGCCCCGGACAGATTCATGGCTACACCTTC. Translation gives CAWSPGQIHGYTF.

The chain is built from TRBV6-1 and TRBJ2-5, with D tentatively TRBD2 (7 bases). V lost 8 bases and J lost 5, with 18 bases in between. There are 14 residues in the CDR3. Germline values: CDR1 MNHNS, CDR2 SASEGT. The CDR3 DNA reads TGTGCCAGCGATGGGGGGGGGCCCGGTGAGACCCAGTACTTC. Residues: CASDGGGPGETQYF.

The chain couples TRBV5-1 to TRBJ2-7, with 9 bases matching TRBD1. The V gene's germline CDR1 is SGHRS and CDR2 YFSETQ. The CDR3 length is 15 residues. With 4 bases clipped from V and 3 bases from J, the junction kept 8 bases outside the gene matches. The CDR3 here is CASSRSGTGNYEQYF. The CDR3 nucleotides read TGCGCCAGCAGCCGATCCGGGACAGGGAACTACGAGCAGTACTTC.

The V and J genes are TRBV4-2 and TRBJ1-1, with no clear D. The V end lost 0 bases, the J end lost 0 bases, and 8 bases lay between the germline ends. The CDR3 loop spans 15 amino acids. In germline, CDR1 is LGHNA, CDR2 YNFKEQ. The CDR3 DNA reads as TGTGCCAGCAGCCAAGATTCCGAGATGAACACTGAAGCTTTCTTT. Translated: CASSQDSEMNTEAFF.